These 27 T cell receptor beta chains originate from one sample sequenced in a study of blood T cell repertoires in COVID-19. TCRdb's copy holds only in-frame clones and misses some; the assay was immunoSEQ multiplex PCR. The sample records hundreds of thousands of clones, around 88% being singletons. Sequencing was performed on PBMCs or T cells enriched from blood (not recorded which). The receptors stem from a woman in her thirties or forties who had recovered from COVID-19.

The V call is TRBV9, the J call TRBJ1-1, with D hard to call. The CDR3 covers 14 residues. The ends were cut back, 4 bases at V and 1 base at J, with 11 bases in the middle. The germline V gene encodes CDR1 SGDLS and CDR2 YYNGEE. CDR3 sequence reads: CASSPYGSNTEAFF. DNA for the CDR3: TGTGCCAGCAGCCCATACGGGTCGAACACTGAAGCTTTCTTT.

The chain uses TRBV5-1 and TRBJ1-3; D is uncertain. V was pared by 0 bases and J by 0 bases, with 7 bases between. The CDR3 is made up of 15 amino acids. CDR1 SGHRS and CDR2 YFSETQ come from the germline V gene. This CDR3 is CASSLDGFSGNTIYF. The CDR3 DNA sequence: TGCGCCAGCAGCTTGGACGGGTTCTCTGGAAACACCATATATTTT.

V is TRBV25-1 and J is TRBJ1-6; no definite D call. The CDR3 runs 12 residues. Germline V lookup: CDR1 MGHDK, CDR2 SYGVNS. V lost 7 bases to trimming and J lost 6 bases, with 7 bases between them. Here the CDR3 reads CASKRPNSPLHF. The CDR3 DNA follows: TGTGCCAGCAAGAGGCCTAATTCACCCCTCCACTTT.

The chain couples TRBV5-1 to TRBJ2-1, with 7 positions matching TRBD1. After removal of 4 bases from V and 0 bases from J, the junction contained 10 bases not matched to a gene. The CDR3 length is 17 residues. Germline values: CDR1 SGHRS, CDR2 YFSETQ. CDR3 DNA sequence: TGCGCCAGCAGCGTCGACAGGGCGGCCCGCTCCTACAATGAGCAGTTCTTC. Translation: CASSVDRAARSYNEQFF.

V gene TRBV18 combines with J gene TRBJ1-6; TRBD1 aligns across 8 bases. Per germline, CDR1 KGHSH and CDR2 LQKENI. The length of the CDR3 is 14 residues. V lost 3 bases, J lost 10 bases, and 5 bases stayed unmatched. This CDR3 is CASSPTGVESPLHF. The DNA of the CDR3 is TGTGCCAGCTCACCGACAGGGGTGGAATCACCCCTCCACTTT.

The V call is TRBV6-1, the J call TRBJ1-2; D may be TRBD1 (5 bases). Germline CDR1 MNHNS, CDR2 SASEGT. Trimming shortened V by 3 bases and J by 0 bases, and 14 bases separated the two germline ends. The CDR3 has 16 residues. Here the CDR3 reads CASSDGSGDTNYGYTF. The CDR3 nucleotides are TGTGCCAGCAGTGACGGATCGGGGGATACTAACTATGGCTACACCTTC.

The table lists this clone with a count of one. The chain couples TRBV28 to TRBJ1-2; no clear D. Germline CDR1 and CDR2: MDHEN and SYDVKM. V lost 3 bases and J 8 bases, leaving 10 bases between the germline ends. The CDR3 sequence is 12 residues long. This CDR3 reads CASSFKPGGYTF. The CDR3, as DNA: TGTGCCAGCAGTTTCAAACCCGGGGGCTACACCTTC.

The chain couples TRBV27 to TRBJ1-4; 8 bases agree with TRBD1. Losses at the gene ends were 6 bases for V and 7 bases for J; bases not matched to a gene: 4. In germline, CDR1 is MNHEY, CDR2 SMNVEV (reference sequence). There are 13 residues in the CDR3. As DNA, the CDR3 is TGTGCCAGCAGAAGGACAGGGAGTGAAAAACTGTTTTTT. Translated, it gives CASRRTGSEKLFF. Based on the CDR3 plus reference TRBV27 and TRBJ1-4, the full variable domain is EAQVTQNPRYLITVTGKKLTVTCSQNMNHEYMSWYRQDPGLGLRQIYYSMNVEVTDKGDVPEGYKVSRKEKRNFPLILESPSPNQTSLYFCASRRTGSEKLFFGSGTQLSVL.

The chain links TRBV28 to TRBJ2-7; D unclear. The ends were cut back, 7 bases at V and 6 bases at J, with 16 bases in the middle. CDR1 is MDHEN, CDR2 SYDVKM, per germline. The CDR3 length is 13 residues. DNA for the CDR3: TGTGCCAGCAAATCCCCCGTTCTCCCCGAGCAGTACTTC. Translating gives CASKSPVLPEQYF.

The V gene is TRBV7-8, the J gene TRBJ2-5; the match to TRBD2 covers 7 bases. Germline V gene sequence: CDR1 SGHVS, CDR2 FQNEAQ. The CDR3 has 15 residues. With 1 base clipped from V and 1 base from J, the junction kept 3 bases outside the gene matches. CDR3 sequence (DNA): TGTGCCAGCAGCTTAGGTGGGACTATCCAAGAGACCCAGTACTTC. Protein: CASSLGGTIQETQYF.

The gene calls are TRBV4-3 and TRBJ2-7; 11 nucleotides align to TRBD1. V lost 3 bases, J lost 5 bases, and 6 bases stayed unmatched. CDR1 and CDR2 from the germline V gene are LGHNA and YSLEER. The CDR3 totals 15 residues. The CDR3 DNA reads TGCGCCAGCAGCCAGGCCGGGACAGGGGGGCACGAGCAGTACTTC. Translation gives CASSQAGTGGHEQYF.

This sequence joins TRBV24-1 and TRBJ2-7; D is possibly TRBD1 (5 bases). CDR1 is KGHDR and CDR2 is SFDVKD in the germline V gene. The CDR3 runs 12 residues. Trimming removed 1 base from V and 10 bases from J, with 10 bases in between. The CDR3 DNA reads TGTGCCACCAGTGATTTTGTAGGGGAACAGTACTTC. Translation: CATSDFVGEQYF.

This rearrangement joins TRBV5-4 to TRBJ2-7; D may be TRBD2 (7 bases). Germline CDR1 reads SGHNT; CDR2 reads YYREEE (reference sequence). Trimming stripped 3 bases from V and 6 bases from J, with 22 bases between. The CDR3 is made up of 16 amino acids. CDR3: CASSSLQGGGPSEQYF. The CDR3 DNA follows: TGTGCCAGCAGCTCACTACAGGGAGGGGGTCCATCCGAGCAGTACTTC.

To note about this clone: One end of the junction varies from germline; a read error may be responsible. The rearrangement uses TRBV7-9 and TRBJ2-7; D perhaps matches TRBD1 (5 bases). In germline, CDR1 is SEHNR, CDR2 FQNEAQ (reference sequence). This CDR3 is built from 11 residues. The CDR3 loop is CASSTADTPDF. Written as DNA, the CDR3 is TGTGCCAGCAGCACGGCGGACACTCCAGACTTC.

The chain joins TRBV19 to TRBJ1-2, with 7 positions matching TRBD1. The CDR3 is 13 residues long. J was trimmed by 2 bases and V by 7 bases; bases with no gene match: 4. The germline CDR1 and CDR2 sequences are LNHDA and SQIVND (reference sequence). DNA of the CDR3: TGTGCCAGTAAGGAGGGACAGAACTATGGCTACACCTTC. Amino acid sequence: CASKEGQNYGYTF. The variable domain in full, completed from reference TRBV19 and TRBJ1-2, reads DGGITQSPKYLFRKEGQNVTLSCEQNLNHDAMYWYRQDPGQGLRLIYYSQIVNDFQKGDIAEGYSVSREKKESFPLTVTSAQKNPTAFYLCASKEGQNYGYTFGSGTRLTVV.

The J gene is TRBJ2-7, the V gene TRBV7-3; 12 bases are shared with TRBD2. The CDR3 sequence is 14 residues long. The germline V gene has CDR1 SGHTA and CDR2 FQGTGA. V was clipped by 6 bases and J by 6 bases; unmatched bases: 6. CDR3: CASSLTSGSSEQYF. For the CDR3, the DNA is TGTGCCAGCAGTTTGACTAGCGGGAGCTCCGAGCAGTACTTC.

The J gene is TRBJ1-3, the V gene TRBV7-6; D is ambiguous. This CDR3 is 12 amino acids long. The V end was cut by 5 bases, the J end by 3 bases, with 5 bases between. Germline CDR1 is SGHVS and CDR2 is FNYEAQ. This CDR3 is CASSQNGNTIYF. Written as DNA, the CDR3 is TGTGCCAGCAGCCAAAATGGAAACACCATATATTTT.

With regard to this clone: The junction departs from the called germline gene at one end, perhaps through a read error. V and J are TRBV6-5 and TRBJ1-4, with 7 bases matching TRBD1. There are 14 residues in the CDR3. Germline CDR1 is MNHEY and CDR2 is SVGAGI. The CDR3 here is CASSDSTGVEKLFF. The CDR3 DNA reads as TGTGCCAGCAGTGACTCCACAGGGGTCGAAAAACTGTTTTTT.

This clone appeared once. CDR3 coding DNA: TGTGCCAGCTCACCCAGGATTACCGGGGAGCTGTTTTTT. It encodes CASSPRITGELFF. The V gene is TRBV18, the J gene TRBJ2-2; D gene unclear. The germline gives CDR1 KGHSH, CDR2 LQKENI. V lost 3 bases and J 5 bases, leaving 7 bases between the germline ends. There are 13 residues in the CDR3.

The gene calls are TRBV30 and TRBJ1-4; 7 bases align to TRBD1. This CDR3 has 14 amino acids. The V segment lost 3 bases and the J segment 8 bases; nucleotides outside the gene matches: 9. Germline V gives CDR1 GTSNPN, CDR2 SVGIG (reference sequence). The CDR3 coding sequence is TGTGCCTGGAGAGGGGGCCCGACAAGGGAAAAACTGTTTTTT. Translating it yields CAWRGGPTREKLFF.

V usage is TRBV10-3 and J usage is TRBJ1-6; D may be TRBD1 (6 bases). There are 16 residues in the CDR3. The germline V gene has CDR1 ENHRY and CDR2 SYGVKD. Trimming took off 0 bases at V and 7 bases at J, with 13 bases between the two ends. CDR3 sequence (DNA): TGTGCCATCAGTGAGTCGTTTTGGGGGCAGAATTCACCCCTCCACTTT. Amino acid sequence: CAISESFWGQNSPLHF.

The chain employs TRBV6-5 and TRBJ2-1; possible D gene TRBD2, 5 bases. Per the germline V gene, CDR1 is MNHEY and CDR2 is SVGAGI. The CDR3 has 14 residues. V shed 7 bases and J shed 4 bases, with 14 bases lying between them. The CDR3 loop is CASTTQSGYNEQFF. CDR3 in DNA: TGTGCCAGCACCACCCAGAGCGGATACAATGAGCAGTTCTTC.

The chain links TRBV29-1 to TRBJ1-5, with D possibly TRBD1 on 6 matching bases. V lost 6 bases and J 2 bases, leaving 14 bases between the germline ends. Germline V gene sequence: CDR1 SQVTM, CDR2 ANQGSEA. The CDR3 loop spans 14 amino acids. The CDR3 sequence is CSVAQGSGNQPQHF. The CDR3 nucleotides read TGCAGCGTGGCACAGGGTTCCGGCAATCAGCCCCAGCATTTT.

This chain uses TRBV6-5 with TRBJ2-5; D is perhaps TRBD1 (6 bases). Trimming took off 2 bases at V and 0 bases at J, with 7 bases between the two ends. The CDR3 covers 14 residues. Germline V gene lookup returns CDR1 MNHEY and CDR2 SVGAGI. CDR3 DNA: TGTGCCAGCAGTTACGACAGGTACCAAGAGACCCAGTACTTC. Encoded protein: CASSYDRYQETQYF.

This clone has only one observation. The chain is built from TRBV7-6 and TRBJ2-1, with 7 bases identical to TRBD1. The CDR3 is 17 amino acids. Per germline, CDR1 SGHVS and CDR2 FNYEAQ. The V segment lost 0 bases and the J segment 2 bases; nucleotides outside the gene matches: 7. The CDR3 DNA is TGTGCCAGCAGCTTAGCGGCAGGGGGAATCCCCTACAATGAGCAGTTCTTC. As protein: CASSLAAGGIPYNEQFF. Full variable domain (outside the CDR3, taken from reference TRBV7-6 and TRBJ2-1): GAGVSQSPRYKVTKRGQDVALRCDPISGHVSLYWYRQALGQGPEFLTYFNYEAQQDKSGLPNDRFSAERPEGSISTLTIQRTEQRDSAMYRCASSLAAGGIPYNEQFFGPGTRLTVL.

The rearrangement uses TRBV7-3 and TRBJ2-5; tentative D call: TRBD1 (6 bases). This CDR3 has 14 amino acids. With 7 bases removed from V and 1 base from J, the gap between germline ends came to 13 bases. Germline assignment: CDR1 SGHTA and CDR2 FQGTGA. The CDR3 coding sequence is TGTGCCAGCATCAACCTGACAGGCCAAGAGACCCAGTACTTC. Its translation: CASINLTGQETQYF.

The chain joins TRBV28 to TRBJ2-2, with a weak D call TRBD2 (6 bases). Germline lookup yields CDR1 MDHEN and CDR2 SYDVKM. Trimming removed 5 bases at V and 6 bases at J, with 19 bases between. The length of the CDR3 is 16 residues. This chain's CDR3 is CASSDGGTLGAGELFF. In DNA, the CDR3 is TGTGCCAGCAGTGACGGGGGAACCCTCGGGGCCGGGGAGCTGTTTTTT.